The 22 T cell receptor beta chains below all came from one sample that was sequenced in a study of cytomegalovirus exposure and HLA in healthy donors. PCR amplification relied on 60 Vbeta primers (plus 13 Jbeta primers). This table comes from immunoSEQ multiplex PCR, and its TCRdb copy is limited to in-frame clones, with some not included. The profile shows around 130,000 clones, about 8.5% of them singletons. Sequencing used PBMCs. The source is a man aged 40-49 years in good health and CMV-seronegative.

This clone showed up just a few times. V and J are TRBV6-6 and TRBJ1-2; 11 nucleotides agree with TRBD1. The ends lost 2 bases at V and 4 bases at J; junction bases unmatched: 3. CDR3 length equals 15 residues. The V gene's germline CDR1 is MNHNY and CDR2 SVGAGI (reference sequence). DNA of the CDR3: TGTGCCAGCAGTTACCTGGGACAGGGGGTCTATGGCTACACCTTC. It yields the protein CASSYLGQGVYGYTF.

This clone was observed a handful of times. The chain's CDR3 is CASSLSHGGSYEQYF. CDR3 coding DNA: TGCGCCAGCAGCTTGTCGCACGGGGGTTCCTACGAGCAGTACTTC. The chain employs TRBV5-1 and TRBJ2-7; tentatively, D is TRBD2 (6 bases). CDR3 length: 15 amino acids. V lost 1 base to trimming and J lost 1 base, with 12 bases between them. CDR1 and CDR2 (germline): SGHRS, YFSETQ.

This clone was counted between two and nine times. The V and J genes are TRBV5-4 and TRBJ2-7, with a tentative D call TRBD2 (6 bases). The CDR3 sequence is 16 residues long. The V gene's germline CDR1 is SGHNT and CDR2 YYREEE (reference sequence). V lost 4 bases, J lost 2 bases, and 19 bases lay in between. DNA for the CDR3: TGTGCCAGCAGCCCCGGGACTGCCCTCTCTACCTACGAGCAGTACTTC. Translation gives CASSPGTALSTYEQYF.

This sequence joins TRBV4-1 and TRBJ2-7, with 7 bases identical to TRBD1. Germline lookup yields CDR1 MGHRA and CDR2 YSYEKL. After removal of 3 bases from V and 0 bases from J, the junction contained 8 bases not matched to a gene. The CDR3 contains 16 residues. The CDR3, as DNA: TGCGCCAGCAGCCAGACGGGACAGCTTTACTCCTACGAGCAGTACTTC. Its protein product is CASSQTGQLYSYEQYF.

The chain employs TRBV28 and TRBJ2-3; possibly TRBD2 for D (6 bases). Trimming stripped 3 bases from V and 1 base from J, with 11 bases between. The CDR3 has 15 residues. Per the germline V gene, CDR1 is MDHEN and CDR2 is SYDVKM. The DNA for the CDR3 is TGTGCCAGCAGTTTCCCGGGACTCGGCACAGATACGCAGTATTTT. This gives the protein CASSFPGLGTDTQYF.

The chain combines TRBV27 with TRBJ2-5, with 7 bases matching TRBD1. There are 14 residues in the CDR3. Per the germline V gene, CDR1 is MNHEY and CDR2 is SMNVEV (reference sequence). V dropped 6 bases and J dropped 3; count of bases not matched to a gene: 7. CDR3 in amino acids: CASSRGQTKETQYF. CDR3 sequence (DNA): TGTGCCAGCAGCAGGGGACAGACTAAAGAGACCCAGTACTTC.

The rearrangement uses TRBV29-1 and TRBJ2-5; TRBD1 is a possible D gene (5 bases). CDR1 is SQVTM and CDR2 is ANQGSEA in the germline V gene. Trimming took 0 bases from V and 5 from J, leaving 7 bases between them. The CDR3 consists of 12 residues. The CDR3 protein is CSVEDHRETQYF. The CDR3 DNA sequence: TGCAGCGTTGAAGATCACAGGGAGACCCAGTACTTC.

The chain is built from TRBV5-1 and TRBJ2-3, with D tentatively TRBD1 (6 bases). V lost 5 bases and J lost 3, with 16 bases in between. This CDR3 spans 15 amino acids. Germline V lookup: CDR1 SGHRS, CDR2 YFSETQ. The CDR3 here is CASSTGQGMTDTQYF. Written as DNA, the CDR3 is TGCGCCAGCAGTACAGGGCAGGGGATGACAGATACGCAGTATTTT. Filled out from reference TRBV5-1 and TRBJ2-3, the complete variable domain reads KAGVTQTPRYLIKTRGQQVTLSCSPISGHRSVSWYQQTPGQGLQFLFEYFSETQRNKGNFPGRFSGRQFSNSRSEMNVSTLELGDSALYLCASSTGQGMTDTQYFGPGTRLTVL.

This clone was observed a few times. This chain uses TRBV12-5 with TRBJ1-6, with unresolved D. Trimming stripped 3 bases from V and 10 bases from J, with 4 bases between. This CDR3 has 11 residues. In germline, CDR1 is LGHNT, CDR2 FRNRAP. CDR3 DNA: TGTGCTAGTGGTTTTCTGTCACCCCTCCACTTT. This gives the protein CASGFLSPLHF.

This chain uses TRBV7-2 with TRBJ1-1; no definite D call. Germline CDR1 SGHTA, CDR2 FQGNSA. CDR3 size: 12 residues. V was pared by 5 bases and J by 7 bases, with 11 bases between. The CDR3: CASSPQVNEAFF. In nucleotides, the CDR3 is TGTGCCAGCAGCCCGCAGGTGAATGAAGCTTTCTTT. Looking up the rest from reference TRBV7-2 and TRBJ1-1 gives the full variable domain: GAGVSQSPSNKVTEKGKDVELRCDPISGHTALYWYRQSLGQGLEFLIYFQGNSAPDKSGLPSDRFSAERTGGSVSTLTIQRTQQEDSAVYLCASSPQVNEAFFGQGTRLTVV.

This clone was counted only a few times. The V gene is TRBV29-1, the J gene TRBJ2-7; 11 bases align to TRBD2. The J segment lost 1 base and the V segment lost 7 bases, leaving 3 bases of the junction unmatched. Germline V gene sequence: CDR1 SQVTM, CDR2 ANQGSEA. This CDR3 region has 13 residues. CDR3 nucleotides: TGCAGCGGCGGGACTAGCGGTTCCTACGAGCAGTACTTC. Translated: CSGGTSGSYEQYF.

The chain employs TRBV5-5 and TRBJ1-5; D remains unclear. The V gene lost 2 bases and the J gene lost 4 bases, with 13 bases spanning the gap. This CDR3 contains 15 residues. CDR1 is SGHKS, CDR2 YYEKEE, per germline (reference sequence). The CDR3 spells CASSFSGFGNQPQHF. DNA for the CDR3: TGTGCCAGCAGCTTCTCGGGATTTGGTAATCAGCCCCAGCATTTT.

This clone appeared a few times. The chain uses TRBV25-1 and TRBJ1-4, with D possibly matching TRBD1 (5 bases). This CDR3 region has 15 residues. Per germline, CDR1 MGHDK and CDR2 SYGVNS. Trimming removed 4 bases at V and 4 bases at J, with 13 bases between. CDR3 protein: CASSGRGWGNEKLFF. For the CDR3, the DNA is TGTGCCAGCAGTGGTAGGGGTTGGGGTAATGAAAAACTGTTTTTT.

This clone was counted a few times. The V and J genes are TRBV28 and TRBJ1-1, with unresolved D. CDR3 length: 15 amino acids. The germline V gene has CDR1 MDHEN and CDR2 SYDVKM. The V gene lost 5 bases and the J gene lost 0 bases, with 13 bases spanning the gap. The CDR3 loop reads CASSPSRVLNTEAFF. CDR3 DNA sequence: TGTGCCAGCAGTCCGTCCCGGGTATTGAACACTGAAGCTTTCTTT.

The chain has TRBV6-5 and TRBJ1-2; TRBD1 aligns across 9 bases. Germline V gene data show CDR1 as MNHEY and CDR2 as SVGAGI. The CDR3 is made up of 14 amino acids. Trimming removed 3 bases from V and 6 bases from J; junction bases left unmatched: 5. The CDR3 protein is CASSYGTGRDGYTF. Here the CDR3 DNA reads TGTGCCAGCAGTTATGGGACAGGGCGTGATGGCTACACCTTC.

The chain couples TRBV5-1 to TRBJ2-7, with a possible D match to TRBD2 (6 bases). This CDR3 spans 14 amino acids. V was cut by 2 bases and J by 2 bases, with 11 bases left in between. Germline lookup yields CDR1 SGHRS and CDR2 YFSETQ. For the CDR3, the DNA is TGCGCCAGCAGCTTCCTCGGGGGAACCTACGAGCAGTACTTC. Its translation is CASSFLGGTYEQYF.

The chain couples TRBV5-6 to TRBJ1-2, with 8 bases lining up with TRBD1. The germline V gene encodes CDR1 SGHDT and CDR2 YYEEEE. V shed 4 bases, J shed 3 bases, and the junction held 5 bases outside the gene matches. The CDR3 runs 14 residues. CDR3 in amino acids: CASSLQGADYGYTF. In DNA form, the CDR3 reads TGTGCCAGCAGCCTTCAGGGGGCCGACTATGGCTACACCTTC.

This chain links TRBV7-2 with TRBJ1-2, with TRBD1 matching 7 bases. V shed 6 bases, J shed 0 bases, and the junction held 4 bases outside the gene matches. CDR1 and CDR2 from the germline V gene are SGHTA and FQGNSA. CDR3 length: 14 residues. CDR3 residues: CASSSGGSNYGYTF. DNA for the CDR3: TGTGCCAGCAGTTCAGGGGGTTCTAACTATGGCTACACCTTC.

This clone was observed a handful of times. The chain employs TRBV29-1 and TRBJ2-7, with 7 bases lining up with TRBD2. Germline V lookup: CDR1 SQVTM, CDR2 ANQGSEA. The CDR3 runs 13 residues. V was clipped by 3 bases and J by 0 bases; unmatched bases: 2. The CDR3 loop reads CSVDREDSYEQYF. In nucleotides, the CDR3 is TGCAGCGTTGATCGGGAGGACTCCTACGAGCAGTACTTC.

This clone has a handful of counts. The J gene is TRBJ2-1, the V gene TRBV19; unclear D gene. This CDR3 is 15 amino acids long. CDR1 is LNHDA, CDR2 SQIVND, per germline (reference sequence). Trimming left V 5 bases short and J 0 bases short, with 11 bases between. The chain's CDR3 is CASSRATSSYNEQFF. The CDR3 coding sequence is TGTGCCAGTAGTCGAGCGACCAGCTCCTACAATGAGCAGTTCTTC.

This clone has only a few counts. The chain couples TRBV27 to TRBJ2-3; maybe TRBD1 (6 bases). V was pared by 3 bases and J by 5 bases, with 6 bases between. Germline loops: CDR1 MNHEY, CDR2 SMNVEV (reference sequence). The CDR3 loop spans 12 amino acids. The CDR3: CASSFRGDTQYF. CDR3 coding DNA: TGTGCCAGCAGTTTCAGGGGAGATACGCAGTATTTT.

This chain joins TRBV11-2 and TRBJ1-1; D might be TRBD1 (6 bases). The V and J ends lost 1 base and 2 bases respectively, with 8 bases between them. The CDR3 has 14 amino acids. Germline lookup yields CDR1 SGHAT and CDR2 FQNNGV. CDR3: CASSLGTVNTEAFF. CDR3 bases: TGTGCCAGCAGCTTAGGGACAGTAAACACTGAAGCTTTCTTT.